The T cell receptor (beta chain) described here comes from a study of T cells in Graves' hyperthyroidism and ophthalmopathy. At the level of the study: Before any treatment, at initial diagnosis, peripheral blood was collected.

Stable Graves' hyperthyroidism denoted no ophthalmopathy progression over 18 months. The study excluded patients with uncontrolled infection, other autoimmune disease, pregnancy or lactation. Overall study results and limits: The authors' 13 V-J model separated ophthalmopathy from stable hyperthyroidism.

This clonotype occurred once. The antigen is not known. This may arise from a read error, as a much more abundant clone is one base away. CDR3 length equals 13 residues. Germline V gives CDR1 SGHTA, CDR2 FQGNSA. Trimming cost V 0 bases and J 6 bases, with 5 bases left between them. It was RNA transcripts that yielded the amplified TCR beta CDR3 regions. With the HTBI primer set, the TCR CDR3 went through a first round of RT-PCR. TCRdb used MiXCR to reprocess the multiplex PCR reads, holding one entry per CDR3 protein. The table includes 600,000 to 900,000 distinct CDR3 sequences, 16% detected once. The chain joins TRBV7-2 to TRBJ2-2; D gene unclear. What was sequenced was blood. The clonotype originates from a man aged 18 to 35 with Graves' hyperthyroidism. CDR3: CASSLAVSGELFF. CDR3 DNA sequence: TGTGCCAGCAGCTTAGCGGTCTCCGGGGAGCTGTTTTTT.